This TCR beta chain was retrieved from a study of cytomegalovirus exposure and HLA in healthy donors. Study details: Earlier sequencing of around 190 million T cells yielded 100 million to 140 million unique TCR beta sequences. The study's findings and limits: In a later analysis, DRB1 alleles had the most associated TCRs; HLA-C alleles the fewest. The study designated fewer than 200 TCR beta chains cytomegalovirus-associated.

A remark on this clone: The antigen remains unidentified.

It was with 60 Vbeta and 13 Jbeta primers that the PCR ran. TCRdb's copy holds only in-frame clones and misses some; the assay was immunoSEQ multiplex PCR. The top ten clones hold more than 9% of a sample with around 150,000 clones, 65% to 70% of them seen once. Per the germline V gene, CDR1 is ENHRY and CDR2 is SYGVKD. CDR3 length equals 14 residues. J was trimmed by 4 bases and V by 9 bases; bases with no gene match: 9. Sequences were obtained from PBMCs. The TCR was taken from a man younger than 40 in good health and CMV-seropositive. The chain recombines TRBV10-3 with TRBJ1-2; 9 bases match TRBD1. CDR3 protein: CAILSRTGAYGYTF. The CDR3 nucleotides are TGTGCCATTCTATCCAGGACAGGGGCCTATGGCTACACCTTC.